This T cell receptor beta chain stems from a study of shared clonotypes between healthy human individuals. Each subset's genomic DNA was split evenly across several immunoSEQ plates. TCRdb's copy holds only in-frame clones and misses some; the assay was immunoSEQ multiplex PCR. Among 950,000 to 1,300,000 clones listed, under 80% were seen once. The trim removed 3 bases at V and 13 bases at J, leaving 14 bases unmatched. The CDR3 length is 16 residues. CDR1 is SGHVS and CDR2 is FQNEAQ in the germline V gene. Every donor, a Caucasian adult, lived in Nashville, Tennessee. Regarding this clone: The antigen is unknown.

The study's findings and limits: Clonotype sharing among donors, it was expected, would be affected by sequencing depth.

The genes are TRBV7-8 and TRBJ2-3; 12 bases fit TRBD2. Source material: memory CD4+ T cells sorted from blood. Specified subset: CD45RA-negative fraction. The origin of this receptor is a man younger than 35 in good health. CDR3 protein: CASSFRTSGILWGEYF. DNA for the CDR3: TGTGCCAGCAGCTTCAGGACTAGCGGGATCCTTTGGGGGGAGTATTTT.